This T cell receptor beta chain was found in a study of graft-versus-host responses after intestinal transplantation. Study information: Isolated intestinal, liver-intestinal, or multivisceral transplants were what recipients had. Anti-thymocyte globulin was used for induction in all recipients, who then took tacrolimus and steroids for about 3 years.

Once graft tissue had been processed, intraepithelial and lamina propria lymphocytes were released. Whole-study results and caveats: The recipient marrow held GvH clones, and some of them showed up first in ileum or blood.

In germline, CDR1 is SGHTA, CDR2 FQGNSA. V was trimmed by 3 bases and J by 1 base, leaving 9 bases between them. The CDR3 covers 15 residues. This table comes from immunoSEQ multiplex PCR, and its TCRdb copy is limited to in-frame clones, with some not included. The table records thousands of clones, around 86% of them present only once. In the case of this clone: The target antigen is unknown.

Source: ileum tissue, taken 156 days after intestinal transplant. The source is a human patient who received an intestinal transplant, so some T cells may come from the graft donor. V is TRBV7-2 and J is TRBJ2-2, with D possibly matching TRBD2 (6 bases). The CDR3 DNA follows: TGTGCCAGCAGCTTGCTAGCGCAGAACACCGGGGAGCTGTTTTTT. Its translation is CASSLLAQNTGELFF.